Reported below is one T cell receptor (beta chain). Antigen: not known. A far larger clone is a single base away, which makes a read error likely. Other DNA variants within this sample encode the same CDR3. The data are from a study of shared clonotypes between healthy human individuals. Points from the study as a whole: Clonotypes that were shared across a handful of donors made up around 5% of naive CD4 clonotypes.

The CDR3 totals 11 residues. Trimming stripped 6 bases from V and 3 bases from J, with 5 bases between. Germline CDR1 reads MDHEN; CDR2 reads SYDVKM. The table came from immunoSEQ multiplex PCR; TCRdb's copy has only in-frame clones and leaves some out. The sample has about 79,000 clones, under 65% seen once. Source material: memory CD8+ T cells sorted from blood. Subset in this sample: CD45RO+ cells pooled with CCR7-negative TemRA cells. The rearrangement joins TRBV28 to TRBJ1-2; no definite D call. The receptor comes from a man between 25 and 39 years old in good health. CDR3 loop: CASSIYYGYTF. The CDR3 DNA follows: TGTGCCAGCAGCATATACTATGGCTACACCTTC.